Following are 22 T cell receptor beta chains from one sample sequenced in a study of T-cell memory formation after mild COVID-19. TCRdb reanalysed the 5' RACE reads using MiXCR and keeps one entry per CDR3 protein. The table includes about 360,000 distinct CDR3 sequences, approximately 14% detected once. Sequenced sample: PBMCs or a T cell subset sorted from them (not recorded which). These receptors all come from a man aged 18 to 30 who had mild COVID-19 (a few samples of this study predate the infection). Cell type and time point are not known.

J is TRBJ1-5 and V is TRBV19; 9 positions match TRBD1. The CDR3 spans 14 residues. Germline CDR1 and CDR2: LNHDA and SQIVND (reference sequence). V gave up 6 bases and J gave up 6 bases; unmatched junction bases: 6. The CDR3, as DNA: TGTGCCAGTAGATCCGGGACAGGGAGTCAGCCCCAGCATTTT. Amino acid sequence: CASRSGTGSQPQHF.

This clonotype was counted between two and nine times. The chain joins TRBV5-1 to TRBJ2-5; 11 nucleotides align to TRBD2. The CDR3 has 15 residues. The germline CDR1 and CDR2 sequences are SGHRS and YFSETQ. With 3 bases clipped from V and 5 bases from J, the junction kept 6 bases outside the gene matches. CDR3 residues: CASSSKLAGDETQYF. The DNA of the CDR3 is TGCGCCAGCAGCTCCAAACTAGCGGGGGACGAGACCCAGTACTTC.

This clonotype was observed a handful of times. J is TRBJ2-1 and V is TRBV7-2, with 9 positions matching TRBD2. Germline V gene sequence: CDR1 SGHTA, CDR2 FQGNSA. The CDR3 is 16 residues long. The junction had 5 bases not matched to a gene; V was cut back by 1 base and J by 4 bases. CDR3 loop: CASSLVASGVYNEQFF. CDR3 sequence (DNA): TGTGCCAGCAGCTTAGTTGCTAGCGGGGTATACAATGAGCAGTTCTTC.

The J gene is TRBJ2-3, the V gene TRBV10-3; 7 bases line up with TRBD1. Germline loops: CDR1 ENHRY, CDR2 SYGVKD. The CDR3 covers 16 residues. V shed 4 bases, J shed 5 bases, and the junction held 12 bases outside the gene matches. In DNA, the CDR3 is TGTGCCATCAGTGCGAGGACAGGCACGAACTTAGATACGCAGTATTTT. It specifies CAISARTGTNLDTQYF.

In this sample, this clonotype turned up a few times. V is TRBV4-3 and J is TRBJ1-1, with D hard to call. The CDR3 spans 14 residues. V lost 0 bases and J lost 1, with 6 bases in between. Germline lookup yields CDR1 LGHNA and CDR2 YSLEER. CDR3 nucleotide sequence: TGCGCCAGCAGCCAAGAATTCAGGAACACTGAAGCTTTCTTT. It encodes CASSQEFRNTEAFF.

CDR3 sequence reads: CASSLAGPEQFF. The DNA of the CDR3 is TGCGCCAGCAGCTTGGCGGGTCCGGAGCAGTTCTTC. The V gene is TRBV5-1, the J gene TRBJ2-1; D not resolved. This CDR3 is 12 amino acids long. Germline V gene sequence: CDR1 SGHRS, CDR2 YFSETQ. V lost 0 bases to trimming and J lost 10 bases, with 8 bases between them.

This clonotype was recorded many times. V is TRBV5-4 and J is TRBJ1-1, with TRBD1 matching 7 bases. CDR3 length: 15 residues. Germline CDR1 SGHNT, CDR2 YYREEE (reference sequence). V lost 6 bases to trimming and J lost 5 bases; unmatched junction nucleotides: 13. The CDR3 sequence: CASTLGAPGGTEAFF. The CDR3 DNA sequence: TGTGCCAGCACCTTAGGCGCCCCAGGGGGGACTGAAGCTTTCTTT. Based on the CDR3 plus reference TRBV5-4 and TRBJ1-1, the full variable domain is ETGVTQSPTHLIKTRGQQVTLRCSSQSGHNTVSWYQQALGQGPQFIFQYYREEENGRGNFPPRFSGLQFPNYSSELNVNALELDDSALYLCASTLGAPGGTEAFFGQGTRLTVV.

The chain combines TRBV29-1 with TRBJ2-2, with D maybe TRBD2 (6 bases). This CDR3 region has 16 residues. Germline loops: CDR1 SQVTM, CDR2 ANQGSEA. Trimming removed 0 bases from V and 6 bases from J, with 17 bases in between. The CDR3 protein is CSVEDRAAGRPGELFF. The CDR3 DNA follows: TGCAGCGTTGAAGATCGGGCGGCGGGGCGCCCCGGGGAGCTGTTTTTT.

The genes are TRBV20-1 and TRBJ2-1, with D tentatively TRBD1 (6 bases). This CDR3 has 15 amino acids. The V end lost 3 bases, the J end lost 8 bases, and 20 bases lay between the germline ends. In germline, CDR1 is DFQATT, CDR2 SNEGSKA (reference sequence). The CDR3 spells CSASEGLTGLYEQFF. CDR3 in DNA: TGCAGTGCTAGTGAGGGGCTGACAGGTTTGTATGAGCAGTTCTTC.

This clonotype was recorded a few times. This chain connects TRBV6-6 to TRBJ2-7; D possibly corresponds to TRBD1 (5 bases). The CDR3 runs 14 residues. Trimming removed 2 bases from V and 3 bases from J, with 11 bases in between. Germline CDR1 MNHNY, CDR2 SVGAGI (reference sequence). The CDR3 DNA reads TGTGCCAGCAGTTACGACAGCCAAAGCTACGAGCAGTACTTC. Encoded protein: CASSYDSQSYEQYF.

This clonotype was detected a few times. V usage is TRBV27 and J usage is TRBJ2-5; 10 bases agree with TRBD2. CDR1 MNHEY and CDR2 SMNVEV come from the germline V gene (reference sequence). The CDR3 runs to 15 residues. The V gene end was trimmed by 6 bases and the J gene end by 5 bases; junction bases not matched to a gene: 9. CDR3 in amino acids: CASRTLAGRGETQYF. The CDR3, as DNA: TGTGCCAGCAGGACACTAGCGGGGAGGGGGGAGACCCAGTACTTC.

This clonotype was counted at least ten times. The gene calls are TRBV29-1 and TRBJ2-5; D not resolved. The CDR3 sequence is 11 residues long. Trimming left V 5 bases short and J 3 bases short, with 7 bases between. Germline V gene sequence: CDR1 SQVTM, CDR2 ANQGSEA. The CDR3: CSVWVKETQYF. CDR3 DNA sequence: TGCAGCGTTTGGGTCAAAGAGACCCAGTACTTC.

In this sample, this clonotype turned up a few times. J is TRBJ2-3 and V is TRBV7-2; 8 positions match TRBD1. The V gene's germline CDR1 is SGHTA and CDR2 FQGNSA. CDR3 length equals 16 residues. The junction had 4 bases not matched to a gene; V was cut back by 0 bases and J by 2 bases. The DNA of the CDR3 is TGTGCCAGCAGCTTAGCGAGGCAGGGGGCCACAGATACGCAGTATTTT. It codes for CASSLARQGATDTQYF.

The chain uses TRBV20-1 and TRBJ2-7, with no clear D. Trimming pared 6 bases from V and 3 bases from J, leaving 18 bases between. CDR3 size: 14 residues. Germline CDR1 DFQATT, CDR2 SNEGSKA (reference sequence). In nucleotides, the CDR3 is TGCAGTGCCCGGTCCGCAGCCCAAGGCTACGAGCAGTACGTC. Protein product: CSARSAAQGYEQYV.

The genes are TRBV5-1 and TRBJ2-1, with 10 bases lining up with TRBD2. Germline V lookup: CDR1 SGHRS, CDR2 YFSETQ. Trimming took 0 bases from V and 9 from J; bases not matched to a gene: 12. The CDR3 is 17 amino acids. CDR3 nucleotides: TGCGCCAGCAGCTTGGAAGGACTAGCGGACTTCCCTGGTGAGCAGTTCTTC. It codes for CASSLEGLADFPGEQFF.

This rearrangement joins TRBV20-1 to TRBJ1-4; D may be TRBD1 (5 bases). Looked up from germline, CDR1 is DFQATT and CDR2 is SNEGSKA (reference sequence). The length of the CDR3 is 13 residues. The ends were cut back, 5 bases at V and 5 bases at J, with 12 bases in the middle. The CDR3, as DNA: TGCAGTGCTCCCGGGACCTTCAATGAAAAACTGTTTTTT. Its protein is CSAPGTFNEKLFF.

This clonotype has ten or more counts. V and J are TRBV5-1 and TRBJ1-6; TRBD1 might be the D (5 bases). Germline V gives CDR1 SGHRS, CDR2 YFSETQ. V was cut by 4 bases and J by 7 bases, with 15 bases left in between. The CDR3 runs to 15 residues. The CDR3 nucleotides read TGCGCCAGCAGCGGGAACGGGGCTCGGAATTCACCCCTCCACTTT. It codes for CASSGNGARNSPLHF.

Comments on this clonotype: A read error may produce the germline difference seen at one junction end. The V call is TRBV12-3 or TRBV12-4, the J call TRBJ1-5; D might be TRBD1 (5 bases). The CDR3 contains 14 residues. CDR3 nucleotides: TGTGCCTCCTCGGGGGGTTGGAACAATAAGCCCCAGCATTTT. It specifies CASSGGWNNKPQHF.

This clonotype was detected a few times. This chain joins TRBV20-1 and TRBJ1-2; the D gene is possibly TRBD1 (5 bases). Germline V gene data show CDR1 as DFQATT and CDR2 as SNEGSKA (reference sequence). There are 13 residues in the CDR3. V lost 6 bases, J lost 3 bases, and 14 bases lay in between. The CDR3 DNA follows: TGCAGTGCCCGGGGGTCGGAAGACTATGGCTACACCTTC. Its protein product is CSARGSEDYGYTF.

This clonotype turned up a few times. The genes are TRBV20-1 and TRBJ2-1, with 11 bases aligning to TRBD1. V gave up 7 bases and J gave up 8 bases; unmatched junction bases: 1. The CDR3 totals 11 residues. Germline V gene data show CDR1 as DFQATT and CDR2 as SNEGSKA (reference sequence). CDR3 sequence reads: CSVDRGHEQFF. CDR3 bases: TGCAGTGTGGACAGGGGGCATGAGCAGTTCTTC.

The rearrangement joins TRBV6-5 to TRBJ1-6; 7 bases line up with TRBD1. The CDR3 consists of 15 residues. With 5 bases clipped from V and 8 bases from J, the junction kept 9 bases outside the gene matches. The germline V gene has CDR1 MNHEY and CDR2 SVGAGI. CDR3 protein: CASSRQGISDSPLHF. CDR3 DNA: TGTGCCAGCAGTAGACAGGGTATTTCTGATTCACCCCTCCACTTT.

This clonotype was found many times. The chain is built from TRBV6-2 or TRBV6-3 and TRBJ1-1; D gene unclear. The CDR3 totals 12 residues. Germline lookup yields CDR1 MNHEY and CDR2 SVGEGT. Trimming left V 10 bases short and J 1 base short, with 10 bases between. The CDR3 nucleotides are TGTGCCATAGCCCCGGGGAACACTGAAGCTTTCTTT. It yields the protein CAIAPGNTEAFF.